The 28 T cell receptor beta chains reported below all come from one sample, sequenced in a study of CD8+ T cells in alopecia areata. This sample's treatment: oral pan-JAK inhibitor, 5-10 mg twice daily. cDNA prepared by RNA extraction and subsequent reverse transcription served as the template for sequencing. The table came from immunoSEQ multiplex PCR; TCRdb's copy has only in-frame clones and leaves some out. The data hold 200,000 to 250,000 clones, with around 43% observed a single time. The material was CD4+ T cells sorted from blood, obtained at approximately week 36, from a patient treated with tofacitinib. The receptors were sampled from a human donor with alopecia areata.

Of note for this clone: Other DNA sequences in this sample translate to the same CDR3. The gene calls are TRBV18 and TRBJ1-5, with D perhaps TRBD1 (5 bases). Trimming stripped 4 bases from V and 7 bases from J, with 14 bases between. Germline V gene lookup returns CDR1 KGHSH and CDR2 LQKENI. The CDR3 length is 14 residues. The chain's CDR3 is CASSLTGERQPQHF. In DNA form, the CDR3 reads TGTGCCAGCTCACTCACAGGTGAAAGGCAGCCCCAGCATTTT.

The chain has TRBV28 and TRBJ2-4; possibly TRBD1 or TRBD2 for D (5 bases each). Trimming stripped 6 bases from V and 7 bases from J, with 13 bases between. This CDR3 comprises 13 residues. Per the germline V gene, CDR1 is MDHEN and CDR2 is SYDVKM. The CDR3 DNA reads TGTGCCAGCAGAGTTGGCAGGGAGAACATTCAGTACTTC. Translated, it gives CASRVGRENIQYF. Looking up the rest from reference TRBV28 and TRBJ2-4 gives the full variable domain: DVKVTQSSRYLVKRTGEKVFLECVQDMDHENMFWYRQDPGLGLRLIYFSYDVKMKEKGDIPEGYSVSREKKERFSLILESASTNQTSMYLCASRVGRENIQYFGAGTRLSVL.

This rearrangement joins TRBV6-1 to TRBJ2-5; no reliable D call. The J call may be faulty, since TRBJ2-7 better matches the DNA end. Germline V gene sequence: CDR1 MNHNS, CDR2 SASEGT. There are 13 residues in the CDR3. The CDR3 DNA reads TGTGCCAGCATGGCGGATACCAAGGTCGAGCAGTACTTC. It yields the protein CASMADTKVEQYF.

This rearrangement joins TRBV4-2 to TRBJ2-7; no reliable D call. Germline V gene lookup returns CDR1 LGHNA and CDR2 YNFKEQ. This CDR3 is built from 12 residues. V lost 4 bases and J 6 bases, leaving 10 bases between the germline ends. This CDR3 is CASSPFSGEQYF. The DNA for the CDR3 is TGTGCCAGCAGCCCATTCAGTGGCGAGCAGTACTTC.

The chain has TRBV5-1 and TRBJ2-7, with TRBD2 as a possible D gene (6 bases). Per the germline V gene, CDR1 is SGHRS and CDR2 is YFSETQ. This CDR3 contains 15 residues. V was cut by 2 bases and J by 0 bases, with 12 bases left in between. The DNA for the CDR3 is TGCGCCAGCAGCTTTTGGAGCGGGCCCTCCTACGAGCAGTACTTC. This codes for CASSFWSGPSYEQYF.

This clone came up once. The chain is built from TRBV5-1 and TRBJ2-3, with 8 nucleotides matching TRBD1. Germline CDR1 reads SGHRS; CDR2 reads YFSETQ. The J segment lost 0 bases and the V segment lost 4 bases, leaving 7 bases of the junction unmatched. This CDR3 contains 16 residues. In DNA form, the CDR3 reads TGCGCCAGCAGCCGCGGGGACAGGCCTAGCACAGATACGCAGTATTTT. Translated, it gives CASSRGDRPSTDTQYF.

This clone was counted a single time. In DNA, the CDR3 is TGTGCCGCCGGGACTAGTTCTGGCTACAATGAGCAGTTCTTC. Translated, it gives CAAGTSSGYNEQFF. The chain is built from TRBV15 and TRBJ2-1; TRBD2 matches 8 bases. J gave up 3 bases and V 11 bases, and 9 bases lay outside the gene matches. The CDR3 sequence is 14 residues long. Germline V gene lookup returns CDR1 LNHNV and CDR2 YYDKDF (reference sequence).

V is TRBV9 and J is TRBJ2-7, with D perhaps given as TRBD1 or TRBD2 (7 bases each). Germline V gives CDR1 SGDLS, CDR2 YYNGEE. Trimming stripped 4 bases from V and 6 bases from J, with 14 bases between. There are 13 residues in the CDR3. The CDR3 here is CASSTQGRGEQYF. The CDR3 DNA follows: TGTGCCAGCAGCACACAGGGGAGGGGCGAGCAGTACTTC.

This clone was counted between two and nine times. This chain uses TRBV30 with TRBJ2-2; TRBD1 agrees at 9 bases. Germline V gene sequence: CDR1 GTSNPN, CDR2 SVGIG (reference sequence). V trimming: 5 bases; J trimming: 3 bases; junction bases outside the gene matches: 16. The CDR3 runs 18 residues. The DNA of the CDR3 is TGTGCCTGGGGACAGCAGGGACAGGGTTTTCTATACACCGGGGAGCTGTTTTTT. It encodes CAWGQQGQGFLYTGELFF.

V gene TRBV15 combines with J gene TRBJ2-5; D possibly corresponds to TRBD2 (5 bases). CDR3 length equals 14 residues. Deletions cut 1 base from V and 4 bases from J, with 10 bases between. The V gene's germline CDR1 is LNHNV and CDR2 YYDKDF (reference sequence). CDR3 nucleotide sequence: TGTGCCACCAGCAGAGGCCCAGCGGTAGAGACCCAGTACTTC. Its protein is CATSRGPAVETQYF. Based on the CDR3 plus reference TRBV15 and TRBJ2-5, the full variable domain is DAMVIQNPRYQVTQFGKPVTLSCSQTLNHNVMYWYQQKSSQAPKLLFHYYDKDFNNEADTPDNFQSRRPNTSFCFLDIRSPGLGDTAMYLCATSRGPAVETQYFGPGTRLLVL.

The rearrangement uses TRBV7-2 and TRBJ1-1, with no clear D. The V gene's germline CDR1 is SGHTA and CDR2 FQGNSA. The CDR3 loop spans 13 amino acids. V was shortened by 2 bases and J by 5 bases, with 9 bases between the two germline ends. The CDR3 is CASSLLGRTEAFF. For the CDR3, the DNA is TGTGCCAGCAGCTTATTGGGCAGGACTGAAGCTTTCTTT.

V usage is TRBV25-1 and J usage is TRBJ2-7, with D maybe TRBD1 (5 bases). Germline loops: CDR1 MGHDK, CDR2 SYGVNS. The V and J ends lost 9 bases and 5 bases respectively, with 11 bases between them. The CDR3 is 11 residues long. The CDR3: CASSGFDEQYF. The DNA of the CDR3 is TGTGCCAGTTCAGGGTTCGACGAGCAGTACTTC.

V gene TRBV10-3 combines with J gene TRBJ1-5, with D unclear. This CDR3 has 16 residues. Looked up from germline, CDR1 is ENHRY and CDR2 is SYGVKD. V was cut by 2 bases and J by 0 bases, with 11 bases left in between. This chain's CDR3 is CAISETLRSSNQPQHF. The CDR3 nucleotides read TGTGCCATCAGTGAGACGCTAAGGAGTAGCAATCAGCCCCAGCATTTT.

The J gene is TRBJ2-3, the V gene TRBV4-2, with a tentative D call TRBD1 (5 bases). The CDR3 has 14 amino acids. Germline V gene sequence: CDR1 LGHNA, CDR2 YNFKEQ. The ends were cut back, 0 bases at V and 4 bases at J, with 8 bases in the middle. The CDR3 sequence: CASSQDMGPDTQYF. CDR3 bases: TGTGCCAGCAGCCAAGATATGGGGCCAGATACGCAGTATTTT.

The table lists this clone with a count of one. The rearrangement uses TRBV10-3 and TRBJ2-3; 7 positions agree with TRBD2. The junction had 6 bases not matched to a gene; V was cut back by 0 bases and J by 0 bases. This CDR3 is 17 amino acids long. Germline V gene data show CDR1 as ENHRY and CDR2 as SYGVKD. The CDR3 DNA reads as TGTGCCATCAGTGAGTCCAAGCGGGGTACTAGCACAGATACGCAGTATTTT. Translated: CAISESKRGTSTDTQYF.

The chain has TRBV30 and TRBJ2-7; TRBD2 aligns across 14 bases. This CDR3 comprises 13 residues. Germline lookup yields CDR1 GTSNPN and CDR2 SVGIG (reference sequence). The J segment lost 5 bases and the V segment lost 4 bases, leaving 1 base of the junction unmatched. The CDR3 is CAWTGLAGDEQYF. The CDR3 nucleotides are TGTGCCTGGACGGGACTAGCGGGGGACGAGCAGTACTTC. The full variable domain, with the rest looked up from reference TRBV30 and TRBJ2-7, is SQTIHQWPATLVQPVGSPLSLECTVEGTSNPNLYWYRQAAGRGLQLLFYSVGIGQISSEVPQNLSASRPQDRQFILSSKKLLLSDSGFYLCAWTGLAGDEQYFGPGTRLTVT.

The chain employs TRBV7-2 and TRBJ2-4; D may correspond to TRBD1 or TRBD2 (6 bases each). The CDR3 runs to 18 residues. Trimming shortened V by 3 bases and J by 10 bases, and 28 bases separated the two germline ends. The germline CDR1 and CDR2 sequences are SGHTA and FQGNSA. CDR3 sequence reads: CASSLGGTPTGALGIQYF. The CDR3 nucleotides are TGTGCCAGCAGCTTGGGTGGGACCCCTACGGGGGCACTGGGGATTCAGTACTTC. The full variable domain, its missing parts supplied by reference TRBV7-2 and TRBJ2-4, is GAGVSQSPSNKVTEKGKDVELRCDPISGHTALYWYRQSLGQGLEFLIYFQGNSAPDKSGLPSDRFSAERTGGSVSTLTIQRTQQEDSAVYLCASSLGGTPTGALGIQYFGAGTRLSVL.

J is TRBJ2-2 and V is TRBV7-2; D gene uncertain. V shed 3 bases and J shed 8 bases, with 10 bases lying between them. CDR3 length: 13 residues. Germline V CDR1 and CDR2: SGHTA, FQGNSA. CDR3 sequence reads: CASSFRNPGELFF. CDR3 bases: TGTGCCAGCAGCTTTAGAAACCCGGGGGAGCTGTTTTTT.

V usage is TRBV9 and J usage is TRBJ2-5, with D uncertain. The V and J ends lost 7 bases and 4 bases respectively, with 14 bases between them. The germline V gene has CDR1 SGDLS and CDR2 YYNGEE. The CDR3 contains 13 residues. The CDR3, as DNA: TGTGCCAGCGGGCCCTTGTTGGGAGAGACCCAGTACTTC. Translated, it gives CASGPLLGETQYF.

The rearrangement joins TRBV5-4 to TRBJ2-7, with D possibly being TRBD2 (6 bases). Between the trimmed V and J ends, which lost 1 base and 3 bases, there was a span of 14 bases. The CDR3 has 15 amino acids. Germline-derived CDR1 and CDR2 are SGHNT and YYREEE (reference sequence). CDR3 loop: CASSLSSGAVYEQYF. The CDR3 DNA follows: TGTGCCAGCAGCTTGTCATCGGGAGCAGTCTACGAGCAGTACTTC.

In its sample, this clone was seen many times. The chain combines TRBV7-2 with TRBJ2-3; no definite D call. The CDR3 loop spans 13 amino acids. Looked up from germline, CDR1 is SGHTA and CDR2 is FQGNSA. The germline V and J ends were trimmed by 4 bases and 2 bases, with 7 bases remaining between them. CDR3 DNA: TGTGCCAGCAGCTCGAAGTACACAGATACGCAGTATTTT. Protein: CASSSKYTDTQYF.

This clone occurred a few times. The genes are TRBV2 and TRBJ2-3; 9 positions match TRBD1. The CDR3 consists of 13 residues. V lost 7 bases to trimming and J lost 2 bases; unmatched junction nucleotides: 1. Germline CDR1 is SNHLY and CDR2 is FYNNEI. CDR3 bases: TGTGCCAGCAACAGGGGGCCCACAGATACGCAGTATTTT. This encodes CASNRGPTDTQYF.

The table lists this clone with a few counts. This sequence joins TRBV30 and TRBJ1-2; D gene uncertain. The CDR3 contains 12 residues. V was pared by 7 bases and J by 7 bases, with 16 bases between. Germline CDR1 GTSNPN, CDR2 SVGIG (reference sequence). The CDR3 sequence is CALAMWAGGYTF. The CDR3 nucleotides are TGTGCCTTAGCTATGTGGGCTGGTGGCTACACCTTC.

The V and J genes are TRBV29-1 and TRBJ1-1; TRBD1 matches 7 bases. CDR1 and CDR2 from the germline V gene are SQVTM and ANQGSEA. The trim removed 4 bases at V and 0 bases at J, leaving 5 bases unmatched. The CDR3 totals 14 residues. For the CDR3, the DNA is TGCAGCGTTGTTCGGGACAGCCTGAACACTGAAGCTTTCTTT. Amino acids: CSVVRDSLNTEAFF.

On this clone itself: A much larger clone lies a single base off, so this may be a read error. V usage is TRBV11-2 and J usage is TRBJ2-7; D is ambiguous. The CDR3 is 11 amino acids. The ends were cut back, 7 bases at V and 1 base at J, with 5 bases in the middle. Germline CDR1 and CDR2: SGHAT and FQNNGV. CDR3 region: CASTLSYEQYF. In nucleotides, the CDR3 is TGTGCCAGCACCCTTTCCTACGAGCAGTACTTC.

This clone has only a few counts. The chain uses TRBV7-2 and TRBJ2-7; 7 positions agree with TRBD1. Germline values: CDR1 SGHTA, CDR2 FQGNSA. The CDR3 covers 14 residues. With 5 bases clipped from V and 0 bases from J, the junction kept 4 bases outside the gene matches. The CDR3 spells CASSQQGLSYEQYF. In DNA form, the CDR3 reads TGTGCCAGCAGCCAACAGGGGCTCTCCTACGAGCAGTACTTC.

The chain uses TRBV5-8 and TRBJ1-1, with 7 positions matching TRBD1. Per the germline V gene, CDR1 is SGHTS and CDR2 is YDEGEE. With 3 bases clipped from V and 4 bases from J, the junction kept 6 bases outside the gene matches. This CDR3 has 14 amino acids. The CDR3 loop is CASSSGQPGTEAFF. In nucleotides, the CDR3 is TGTGCCAGCAGCTCGGGACAGCCCGGCACTGAAGCTTTCTTT.

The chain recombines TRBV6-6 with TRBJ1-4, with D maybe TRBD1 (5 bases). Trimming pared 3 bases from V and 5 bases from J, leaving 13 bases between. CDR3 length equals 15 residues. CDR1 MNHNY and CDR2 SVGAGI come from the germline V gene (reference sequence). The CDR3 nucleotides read TGTGCCAGCAGTTATAACGACGGGACGAATGAAAAACTGTTTTTT. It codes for CASSYNDGTNEKLFF.